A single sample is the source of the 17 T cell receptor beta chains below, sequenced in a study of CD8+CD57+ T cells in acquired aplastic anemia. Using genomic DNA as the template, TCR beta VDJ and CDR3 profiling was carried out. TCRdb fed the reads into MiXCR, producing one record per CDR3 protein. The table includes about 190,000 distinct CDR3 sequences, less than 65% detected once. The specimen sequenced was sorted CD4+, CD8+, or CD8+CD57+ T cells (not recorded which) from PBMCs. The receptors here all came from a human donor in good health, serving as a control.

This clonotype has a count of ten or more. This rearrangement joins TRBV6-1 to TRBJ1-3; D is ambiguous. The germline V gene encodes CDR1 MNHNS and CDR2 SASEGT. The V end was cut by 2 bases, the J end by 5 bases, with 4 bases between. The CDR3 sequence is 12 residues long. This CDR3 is CASSETRNTIYF. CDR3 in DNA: TGTGCCAGCAGTGAAACCAGAAACACCATATATTTT.

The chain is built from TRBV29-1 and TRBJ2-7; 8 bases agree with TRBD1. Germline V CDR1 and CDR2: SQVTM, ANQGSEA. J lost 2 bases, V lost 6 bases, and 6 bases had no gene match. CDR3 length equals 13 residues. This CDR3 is CSVVSGGTYEQYF. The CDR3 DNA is TGCAGCGTCGTTTCAGGGGGCACCTACGAGCAGTACTTC.

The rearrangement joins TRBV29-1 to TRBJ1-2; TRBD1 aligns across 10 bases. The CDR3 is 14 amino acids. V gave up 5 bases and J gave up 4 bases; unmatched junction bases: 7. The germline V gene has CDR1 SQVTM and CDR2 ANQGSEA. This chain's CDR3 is CSVRGTGVLYGYTF. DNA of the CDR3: TGCAGCGTTAGGGGGACAGGGGTTCTCTATGGCTACACCTTC. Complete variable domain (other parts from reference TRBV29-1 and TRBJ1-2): SAVISQKPSRDICQRGTSLTIQCQVDSQVTMMFWYRQQPGQSLTLIATANQGSEATYESGFVIDKFPISRPNLTFSTLTVSNMSPEDSSIYLCSVRGTGVLYGYTFGSGTRLTVV.

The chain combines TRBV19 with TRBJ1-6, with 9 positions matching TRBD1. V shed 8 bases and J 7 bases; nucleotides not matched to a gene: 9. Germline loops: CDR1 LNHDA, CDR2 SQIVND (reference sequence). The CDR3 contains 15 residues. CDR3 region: CASSPGGTGNSPLHF. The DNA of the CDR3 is TGTGCCAGTTCGCCCGGCGGGACAGGGAATTCACCCCTCCACTTT. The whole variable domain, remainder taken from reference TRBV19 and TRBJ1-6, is DGGITQSPKYLFRKEGQNVTLSCEQNLNHDAMYWYRQDPGQGLRLIYYSQIVNDFQKGDIAEGYSVSREKKESFPLTVTSAQKNPTAFYLCASSPGGTGNSPLHFGNGTRLTVT.

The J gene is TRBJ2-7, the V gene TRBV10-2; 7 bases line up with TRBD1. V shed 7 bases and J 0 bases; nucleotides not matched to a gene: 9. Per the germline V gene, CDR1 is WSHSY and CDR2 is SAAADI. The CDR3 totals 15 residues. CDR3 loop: CASNAGTAPSYEQYF. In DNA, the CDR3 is TGCGCCAGCAACGCCGGGACAGCCCCCTCCTACGAGCAGTACTTC.

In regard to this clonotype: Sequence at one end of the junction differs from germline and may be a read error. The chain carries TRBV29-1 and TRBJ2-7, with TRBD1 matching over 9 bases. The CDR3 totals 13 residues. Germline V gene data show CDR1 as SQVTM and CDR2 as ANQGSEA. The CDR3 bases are TGCGGCGTTGAAGGGGACAGGGCTGGGGAGGAGTACTTC. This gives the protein CGVEGDRAGEEYF.

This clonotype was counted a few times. CDR3 nucleotide sequence: TGTGCCAGCAGCGTAGACTGGCGGGGGGGCGCCGGGGAGCTGTTTTTT. Its protein is CASSVDWRGGAGELFF. This chain joins TRBV5-6 and TRBJ2-2, with 9 bases identical to TRBD2. Trimming at V came to 4 bases and at J to 6 bases, leaving 10 bases not matched to a gene. This CDR3 is 16 amino acids long. CDR1 and CDR2 from the germline V gene are SGHDT and YYEEEE.

CDR3 region: CAIRVQGDSDEQYF. The CDR3 nucleotides are TGTGCCATCAGGGTACAGGGGGATTCCGACGAGCAGTACTTC. The genes are TRBV10-3 and TRBJ2-7; the match to TRBD1 covers 8 bases. This CDR3 has 14 amino acids. Per the germline V gene, CDR1 is ENHRY and CDR2 is SYGVKD. With V trimmed by 6 bases and J by 5 bases, 9 bases remained unmatched.

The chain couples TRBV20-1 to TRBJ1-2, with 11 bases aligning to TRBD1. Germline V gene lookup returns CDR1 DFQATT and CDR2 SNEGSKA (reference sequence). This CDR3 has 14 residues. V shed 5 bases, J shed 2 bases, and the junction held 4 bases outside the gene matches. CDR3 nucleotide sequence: TGCAGTGCTTTGGGACAGGGGGTGAACTATGGCTACACCTTC. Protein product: CSALGQGVNYGYTF.

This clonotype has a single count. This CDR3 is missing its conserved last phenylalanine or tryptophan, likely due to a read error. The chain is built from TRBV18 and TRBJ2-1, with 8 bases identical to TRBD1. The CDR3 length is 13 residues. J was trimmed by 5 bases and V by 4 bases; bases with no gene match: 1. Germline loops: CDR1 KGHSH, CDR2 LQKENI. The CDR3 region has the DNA TGTGCCAGCTCACAGGGACAGGACAATGAGCAGTTCGTC. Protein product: CASSQGQDNEQFV.

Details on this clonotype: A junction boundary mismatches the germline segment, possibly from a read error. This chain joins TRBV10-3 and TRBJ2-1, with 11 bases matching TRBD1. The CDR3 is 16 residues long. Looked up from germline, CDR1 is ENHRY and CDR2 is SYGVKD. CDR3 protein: CASSPGTGGGTNGQFF. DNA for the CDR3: TGTGCCAGCTCCCCAGGGACAGGGGGTGGTACAAATGGGCAGTTCTTC.

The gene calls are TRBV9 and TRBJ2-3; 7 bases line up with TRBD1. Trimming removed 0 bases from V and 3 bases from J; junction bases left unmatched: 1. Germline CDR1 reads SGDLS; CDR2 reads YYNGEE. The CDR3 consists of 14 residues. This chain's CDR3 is CASSVGQGTDTQYF. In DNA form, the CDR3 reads TGTGCCAGCAGCGTAGGACAGGGAACAGATACGCAGTATTTT.

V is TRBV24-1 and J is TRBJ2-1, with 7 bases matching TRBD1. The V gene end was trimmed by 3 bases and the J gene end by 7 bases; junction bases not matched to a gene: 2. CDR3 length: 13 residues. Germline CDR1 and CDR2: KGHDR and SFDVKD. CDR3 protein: CATSDPTGNEQFF. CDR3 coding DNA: TGTGCCACCAGTGATCCGACAGGGAATGAGCAGTTCTTC.

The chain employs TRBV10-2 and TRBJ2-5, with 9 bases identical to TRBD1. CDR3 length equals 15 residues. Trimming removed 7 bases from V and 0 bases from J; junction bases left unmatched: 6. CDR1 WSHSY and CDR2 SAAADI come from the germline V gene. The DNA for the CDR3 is TGCGCCAGCAACGCCGGGACAGGGCACCAAGAGACCCAGTACTTC. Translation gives CASNAGTGHQETQYF.

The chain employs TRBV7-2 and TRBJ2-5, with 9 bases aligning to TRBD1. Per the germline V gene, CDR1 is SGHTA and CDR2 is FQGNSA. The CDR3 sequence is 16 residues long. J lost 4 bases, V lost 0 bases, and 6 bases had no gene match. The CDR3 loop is CASSLASRQGGETQYF. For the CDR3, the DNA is TGTGCCAGCAGCTTAGCCTCACGACAGGGGGGAGAGACCCAGTACTTC.

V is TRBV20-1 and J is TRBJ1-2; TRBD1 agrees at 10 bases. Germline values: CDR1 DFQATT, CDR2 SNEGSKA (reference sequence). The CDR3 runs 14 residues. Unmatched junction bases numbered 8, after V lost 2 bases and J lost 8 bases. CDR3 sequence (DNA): TGCAGTGCTAGACGGGGACAGGGGTTCGGGGGCTACACCTTC. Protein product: CSARRGQGFGGYTF.

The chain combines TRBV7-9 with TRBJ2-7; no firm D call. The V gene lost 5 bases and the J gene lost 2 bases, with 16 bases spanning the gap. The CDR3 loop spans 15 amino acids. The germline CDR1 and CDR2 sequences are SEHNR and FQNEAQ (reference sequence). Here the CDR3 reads CASSQDLGLTYEQYF. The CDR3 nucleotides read TGTGCCAGCAGCCAAGATCTCGGGTTGACCTACGAGCAGTACTTC. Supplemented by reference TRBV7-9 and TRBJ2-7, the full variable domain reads DTGVSQNPRHKITKRGQNVTFRCDPISEHNRLYWYRQTLGQGPEFLTYFQNEAQLEKSRLLSDRFSAERPKGSFSTLEIQRTEQGDSAMYLCASSQDLGLTYEQYFGPGTRLTVT.